Following are 22 T cell receptor beta chains from one sample sequenced in a study of blood T cell repertoires in COVID-19. Only in-frame clones appear in the TCRdb table, and some are missing; sequencing was by immunoSEQ multiplex PCR. Of some 30,000 clones listed, more than 75% are singletons. The sequencing sample was made of peripheral blood. All receptors derive from a human donor in a cohort sampled during active COVID-19. The donor label of this sample is uncertain.

V usage is TRBV3-1 (or the pseudogene TRBV3-2) and J usage is TRBJ2-3, with 9 bases aligning to TRBD1. With V trimmed by 2 bases and J by 3 bases, 3 bases remained unmatched. Germline CDR1 and CDR2: LGHDT and YNNKEL (reference sequence). The CDR3 loop spans 15 amino acids. In DNA, the CDR3 is TGTGCCAGCAGCCAACCGGGACAGGGAACAGATACGCAGTATTTT. Translating it yields CASSQPGQGTDTQYF.

The chain recombines TRBV4-2 with TRBJ2-7, with 11 bases lining up with TRBD2. CDR1 LGHNA and CDR2 YNFKEQ come from the germline V gene. Trimming took 1 base from V and 2 from J; bases not matched to a gene: 7. There are 17 residues in the CDR3. CDR3 residues: CASSQGLAGIPPYEQYF. CDR3 bases: TGTGCCAGCAGCCAAGGACTAGCGGGGATCCCCCCCTACGAGCAGTACTTC.

This chain uses TRBV5-6 with TRBJ2-5, with D possibly TRBD2 on 6 matching bases. Trimming took off 2 bases at V and 2 bases at J, with 10 bases between the two ends. CDR3 length: 14 residues. From germline, CDR1 is SGHDT and CDR2 YYEEEE. The CDR3 DNA is TGTGCCAGCAGCTTCCGCGGGGCACAAGAGACCCAGTACTTC. This sequence encodes CASSFRGAQETQYF.

V gene TRBV13 combines with J gene TRBJ1-2; the match to TRBD1 covers 7 bases. Germline V gives CDR1 PRHDT, CDR2 FYEKMQ (reference sequence). The CDR3 sequence is 15 residues long. With V trimmed by 5 bases and J by 0 bases, 6 bases remained unmatched. The CDR3 loop reads CASSVDREANYGYTF. For the CDR3, the DNA is TGTGCCAGCAGCGTCGACAGGGAAGCTAACTATGGCTACACCTTC.

This clone was seen just once. CDR3 coding DNA: TGTGCCAGCAGCCCGCGACAGGGTTGGTACGAGCAGTACTTC. Translation gives CASSPRQGWYEQYF. The rearrangement uses TRBV11-3 and TRBJ2-7; 7 nucleotides agree with TRBD1. This CDR3 has 14 residues. Trimming took 5 bases from V and 4 from J; bases not matched to a gene: 8. In germline, CDR1 is SGHNT, CDR2 YENEEA. Based on the CDR3 plus reference TRBV11-3 and TRBJ2-7, the full variable domain is EAGVVQSPRYKIIEKKQPVAFWCNPISGHNTLYWYLQNLGQGPELLIRYENEEAVDDSQLPKDRFSAERLKGVDSTLKIQPAELGDSAVYLCASSPRQGWYEQYFGPGTRLTVT.

The chain carries TRBV2 and TRBJ2-2, with D perhaps matching TRBD1 (6 bases). The length of the CDR3 is 14 residues. V shed 4 bases and J shed 8 bases, with 14 bases lying between them. In germline, CDR1 is SNHLY, CDR2 FYNNEI. CDR3 nucleotides: TGTGCCAGCAGTGCGGAACAGGGAAGAGGGGAGCTGTTTTTT. Translation: CASSAEQGRGELFF. The variable domain in full, with the rest retrieved from reference TRBV2 and TRBJ2-2, is EPEVTQTPSHQVTQMGQEVILRCVPISNHLYFYWYRQILGQKVEFLVSFYNNEISEKSEIFDDQFSVERPDGSNFTLKIRSTKLEDSAMYFCASSAEQGRGELFFGEGSRLTVL.

This clone was seen a single time. The chain employs TRBV7-9 and TRBJ2-1; 12 bases are shared with TRBD2. The CDR3 extends over 16 amino acids. Germline CDR1 SEHNR, CDR2 FQNEAQ (reference sequence). The junction had 4 bases not matched to a gene; V was cut back by 5 bases and J by 2 bases. This CDR3 reads CASSDRTSGTYNEQFF. In DNA, the CDR3 is TGTGCCAGCAGCGACCGGACTAGCGGGACCTACAATGAGCAGTTCTTC.

The J gene is TRBJ1-5, the V gene TRBV28; tentatively, D is TRBD1 (5 bases). This CDR3 region has 17 residues. The V end was cut by 7 bases, the J end by 2 bases, with 21 bases between. The germline CDR1 and CDR2 sequences are MDHEN and SYDVKM. In DNA form, the CDR3 reads TGTGCCAGCACCCCGTCGGGGGGGGGACGGGGCAATCAGCCCCAGCATTTT. Its protein is CASTPSGGGRGNQPQHF.

The gene calls are TRBV28 and TRBJ1-3; D unclear. V was pared by 5 bases and J by 5 bases, with 13 bases between. Germline values: CDR1 MDHEN, CDR2 SYDVKM. This CDR3 is built from 14 residues. CDR3 region: CASSPGELRNTIYF. The CDR3, as DNA: TGTGCCAGCAGTCCTGGAGAGCTCCGAAACACCATATATTTT.

The rearrangement links TRBV7-9 to TRBJ2-7; TRBD1 agrees at 10 bases. V was pared by 5 bases and J by 4 bases, with 5 bases of the junction left unmatched. The CDR3 is 14 amino acids. Germline CDR1 is SEHNR and CDR2 is FQNEAQ (reference sequence). The CDR3 sequence: CASSARDRGYEQYF. The CDR3 coding sequence is TGTGCCAGCAGCGCCCGGGACAGGGGTTACGAGCAGTACTTC.

V usage is TRBV9 and J usage is TRBJ2-2; the D is unclear. Trimming removed 0 bases at V and 1 base at J, with 25 bases between. The CDR3 covers 21 residues. The V gene's germline CDR1 is SGDLS and CDR2 YYNGEE. CDR3 sequence reads: CASSVGVSRSTAGGNTGELFF. CDR3 DNA sequence: TGTGCCAGCAGCGTAGGTGTCTCACGTTCTACGGCCGGCGGGAACACCGGGGAGCTGTTTTTT. Supplemented by reference TRBV9 and TRBJ2-2, the full variable domain reads DSGVTQTPKHLITATGQRVTLRCSPRSGDLSVYWYQQSLDQGLQFLIQYYNGEERAKGNILERFSAQQFPDLHSELNLSSLELGDSALYFCASSVGVSRSTAGGNTGELFFGEGSRLTVL.

Only one count was recorded for this clone. The J gene is TRBJ2-7, the V gene TRBV30; the D gene is possibly TRBD2 (6 bases). Per germline, CDR1 GTSNPN and CDR2 SVGIG (reference sequence). The CDR3 has 14 amino acids. V gave up 0 bases and J gave up 3 bases, with 12 bases separating them. The chain's CDR3 is CAWSVGGSGYEQYF. The CDR3 nucleotides read TGTGCCTGGAGTGTAGGAGGGAGCGGCTACGAGCAGTACTTC.

The rearrangement uses TRBV6-5 and TRBJ2-7, with D possibly being TRBD1 (6 bases). This CDR3 is 13 amino acids long. Germline CDR1 and CDR2: MNHEY and SVGAGI. V was shortened by 8 bases and J by 5 bases, with 16 bases between the two germline ends. The CDR3 region has the DNA TGTGCCAGCCATCGGTGGGGGCAGGACGAGCAGTACTTC. Protein product: CASHRWGQDEQYF.

The V call is TRBV6-2 or TRBV6-3, the J call TRBJ1-1; D not resolved. V was pared by 4 bases and J by 4 bases, with 7 bases between. CDR3 length equals 12 residues. Germline CDR1 is MNHEY and CDR2 is SVGEGT. This CDR3 is CASSSRVTEAFF. The DNA for the CDR3 is TGTGCCAGCAGTTCTCGGGTCACTGAAGCTTTCTTT.

This chain uses TRBV11-2 with TRBJ2-1; D might be TRBD2 (6 bases). The CDR3 contains 14 residues. Germline V gene data show CDR1 as SGHAT and CDR2 as FQNNGV. V was clipped by 7 bases and J by 4 bases, with 14 bases between them. CDR3 residues: CASTKPGTYNEQFF. Written as DNA, the CDR3 is TGTGCCAGCACCAAGCCCGGGACTTACAATGAGCAGTTCTTC.

The J gene is TRBJ2-7, the V gene TRBV7-9; TRBD2 agrees at 10 bases. The V gene's germline CDR1 is SEHNR and CDR2 FQNEAQ (reference sequence). There are 13 residues in the CDR3. V shed 4 bases and J 6 bases; nucleotides not matched to a gene: 3. The CDR3 is CASSSGTSAEQYF. In DNA form, the CDR3 reads TGTGCCAGCAGCTCCGGGACTAGCGCCGAGCAGTACTTC.

This clone was counted a few times. CDR3 protein: CASHISGSSYNEQFF. CDR3 DNA: TGCGCCAGCCACATTAGCGGGAGCTCCTACAATGAGCAGTTCTTC. The chain has TRBV5-1 and TRBJ2-1; TRBD2 matches at 9 bases. Trimming removed 7 bases from V and 0 bases from J; junction bases left unmatched: 5. CDR1 and CDR2 from the germline V gene are SGHRS and YFSETQ. The CDR3 is 15 residues long. Full variable domain (rest looked up from reference TRBV5-1 and TRBJ2-1): KAGVTQTPRYLIKTRGQQVTLSCSPISGHRSVSWYQQTPGQGLQFLFEYFSETQRNKGNFPGRFSGRQFSNSRSEMNVSTLELGDSALYLCASHISGSSYNEQFFGPGTRLTVL.

V gene TRBV7-8 combines with J gene TRBJ2-7, with a possible D match to TRBD1 (5 bases). The CDR3 is made up of 15 amino acids. From germline, CDR1 is SGHVS and CDR2 FQNEAQ. Trimming shortened V by 5 bases and J by 5 bases, and 19 bases separated the two germline ends. This chain's CDR3 is CASSPMGQGNHEQYF. CDR3 coding DNA: TGTGCCAGCAGCCCCATGGGGCAGGGAAACCACGAGCAGTACTTC.

The chain joins TRBV18 to TRBJ1-6; D not certain. The CDR3 covers 13 residues. V dropped 6 bases and J dropped 6 bases, with 9 bases sitting between them. In germline, CDR1 is KGHSH, CDR2 LQKENI. The CDR3 DNA follows: TGTGCCAGCTCGCCGGCGGTTAATTCACCCCTCCACTTT. Protein: CASSPAVNSPLHF. The variable domain in full, completed from reference TRBV18 and TRBJ1-6, reads NAGVMQNPRHLVRRRGQEARLRCSPMKGHSHVYWYRQLPEEGLKFMVYLQKENIIDESGMPKERFSAEFPKEGPSILRIQQVVRGDSAAYFCASSPAVNSPLHFGNGTRLTVT.

V usage is TRBV5-4 and J usage is TRBJ2-3, with 8 bases lining up with TRBD1. The CDR3 totals 16 residues. Germline values: CDR1 SGHNT, CDR2 YYREEE (reference sequence). Trimming cost V 4 bases and J 3 bases; bases outside gene matches: 10. The CDR3 bases are TGTGCCAGCAGCATCGGACAGGGAATGATAACAGATACGCAGTATTTT. It encodes CASSIGQGMITDTQYF.

The chain joins TRBV30 to TRBJ2-7, with 14 bases aligning to TRBD2. The germline V gene encodes CDR1 GTSNPN and CDR2 SVGIG (reference sequence). Trimming cost V 0 bases and J 7 bases; bases outside gene matches: 14. The CDR3 spans 18 residues. The CDR3 sequence: CAWSVPRTSGRTPGEQYF. The CDR3 DNA follows: TGTGCCTGGAGTGTACCTCGGACTAGCGGGAGGACCCCGGGAGAGCAGTACTTC.

The rearrangement uses TRBV7-9 and TRBJ2-1; the D gene is possibly TRBD1 (6 bases). Germline assignment: CDR1 SEHNR and CDR2 FQNEAQ (reference sequence). CDR3 length: 13 amino acids. Deletions cut 1 base from V and 5 bases from J, with 6 bases between. This CDR3 is CASSLGGHNEQFF. The CDR3 bases are TGTGCCAGCAGCTTAGGGGGGCACAATGAGCAGTTCTTC.